The subject of this entry is one T cell receptor (beta chain). In the source study's methods: Estimation of nucleated cell counts was performed using reference gene primer amplification. The method was immunoSEQ multiplex PCR; TCRdb's version includes in-frame clones alone and lacks a portion of them. For V, J and clone size, that table is used; D and trimming come from the DNA. This sample has over 250,000 clones, with around 85% found just once. This record comes from a study of blood T cell repertoires in COVID-19. Study overall: Whether acute or convalescent, the COVID-19 samples came from the United States, Italy and Spain. Nucleic acid was either cDNA or gDNA, and it came from T cells, B-cell-depleted T cells, or PBMCs.

Per the germline V gene, CDR1 is SGHRS and CDR2 is YFSETQ. J lost 7 bases, V lost 4 bases, and 3 bases had no gene match. This CDR3 region has 13 residues. The TCR was taken from a woman aged 65 to 85 with acute or convalescent COVID-19. The specimen was peripheral blood. The chain uses TRBV5-1 and TRBJ1-4; 8 positions agree with TRBD1. The CDR3 region has the DNA TGCGCCAGCAGCCAACAGGGGGTTGAAAAACTGTTTTTT. Protein sequence: CASSQQGVEKLFF. Full variable domain (missing parts from reference TRBV5-1 and TRBJ1-4): KAGVTQTPRYLIKTRGQQVTLSCSPISGHRSVSWYQQTPGQGLQFLFEYFSETQRNKGNFPGRFSGRQFSNSRSEMNVSTLELGDSALYLCASSQQGVEKLFFGSGTQLSVL.